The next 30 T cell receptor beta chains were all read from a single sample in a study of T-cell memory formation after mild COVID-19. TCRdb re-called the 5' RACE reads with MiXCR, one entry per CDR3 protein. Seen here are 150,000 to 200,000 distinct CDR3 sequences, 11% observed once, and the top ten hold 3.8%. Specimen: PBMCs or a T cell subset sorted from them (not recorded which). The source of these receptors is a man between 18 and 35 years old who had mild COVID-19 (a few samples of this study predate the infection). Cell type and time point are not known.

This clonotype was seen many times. The CDR3 loop reads CASSSGGFETQYF. CDR3 bases: TGTGCCAGCAGCTCGGGAGGATTTGAGACCCAGTACTTC. The chain joins TRBV7-2 to TRBJ2-5, with 7 bases aligning to TRBD2. J gave up 5 bases and V 4 bases, and 4 bases lay outside the gene matches. The germline gives CDR1 SGHTA, CDR2 FQGNSA. CDR3 length: 13 residues.

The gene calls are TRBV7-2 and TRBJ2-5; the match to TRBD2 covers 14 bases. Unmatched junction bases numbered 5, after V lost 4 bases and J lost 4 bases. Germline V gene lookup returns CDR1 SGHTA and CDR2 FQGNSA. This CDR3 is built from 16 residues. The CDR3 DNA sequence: TGTGCCAGCAGCTCGACTAGCGGGGGGGCGGTAGAGACCCAGTACTTC. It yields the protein CASSSTSGGAVETQYF.

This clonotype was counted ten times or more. The CDR3 nucleotides are TGTGCCAGCAGTTTACGGGGGGGTGGCAATCAGCCCCAGCATTTT. Translation: CASSLRGGGNQPQHF. The V call is TRBV27, the J call TRBJ1-5; a weak D match, TRBD1 (5 bases). The V end lost 2 bases, the J end lost 2 bases, and 10 bases lay between the germline ends. Germline lookup yields CDR1 MNHEY and CDR2 SMNVEV (reference sequence). The CDR3 consists of 15 residues.

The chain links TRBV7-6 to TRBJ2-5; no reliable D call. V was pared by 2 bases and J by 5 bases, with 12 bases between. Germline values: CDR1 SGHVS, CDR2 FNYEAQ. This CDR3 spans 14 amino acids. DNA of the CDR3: TGTGCCAGCAGCTTATCTTACTCTGAGGAGACCCAGTACTTC. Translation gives CASSLSYSEETQYF.

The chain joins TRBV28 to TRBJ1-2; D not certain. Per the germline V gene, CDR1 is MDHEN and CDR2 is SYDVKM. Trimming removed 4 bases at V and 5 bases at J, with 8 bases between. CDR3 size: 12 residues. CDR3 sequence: CASSSSSYGYTF. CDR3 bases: TGTGCCAGCAGTTCCTCTTCTTATGGCTACACCTTC.

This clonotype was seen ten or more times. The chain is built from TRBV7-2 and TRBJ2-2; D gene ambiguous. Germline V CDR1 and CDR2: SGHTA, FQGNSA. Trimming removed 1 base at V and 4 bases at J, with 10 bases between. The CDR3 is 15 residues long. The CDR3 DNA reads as TGTGCCAGCAGCTTAGGGCCATACGGCACCGGGGAGCTGTTTTTT. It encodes CASSLGPYGTGELFF.

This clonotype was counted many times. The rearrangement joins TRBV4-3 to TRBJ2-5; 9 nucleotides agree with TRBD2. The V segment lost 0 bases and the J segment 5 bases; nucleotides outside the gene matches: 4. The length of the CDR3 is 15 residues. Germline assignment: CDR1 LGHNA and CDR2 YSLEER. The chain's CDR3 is CASSQDLAGLETQYF. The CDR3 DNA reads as TGCGCCAGCAGCCAAGACCTAGCGGGGTTGGAGACCCAGTACTTC.

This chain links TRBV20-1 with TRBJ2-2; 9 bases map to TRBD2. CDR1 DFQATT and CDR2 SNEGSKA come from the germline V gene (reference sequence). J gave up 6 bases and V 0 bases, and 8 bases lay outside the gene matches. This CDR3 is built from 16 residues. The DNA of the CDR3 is TGCAGTGCTAGAGATGGACGGCGGGGGGGCTCCGGGGAGCTGTTTTTT. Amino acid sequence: CSARDGRRGGSGELFF.

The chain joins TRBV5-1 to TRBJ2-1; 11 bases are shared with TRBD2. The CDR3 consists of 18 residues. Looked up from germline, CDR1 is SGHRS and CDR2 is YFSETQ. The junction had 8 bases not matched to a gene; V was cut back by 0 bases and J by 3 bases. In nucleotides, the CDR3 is TGCGCCAGCAGCTTGGGAACTAGCGGGGGCAGGCGCTACAATGAGCAGTTCTTC. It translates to CASSLGTSGGRRYNEQFF.

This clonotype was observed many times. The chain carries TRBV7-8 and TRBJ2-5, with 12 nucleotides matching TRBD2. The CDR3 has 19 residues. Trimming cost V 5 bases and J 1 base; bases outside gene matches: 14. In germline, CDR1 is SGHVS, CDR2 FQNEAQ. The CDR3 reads CASSPRSASGGALQETQYF. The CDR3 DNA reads TGTGCCAGCAGCCCAAGATCCGCTAGCGGGGGGGCTCTCCAAGAGACCCAGTACTTC.

The CDR3 nucleotides are TGTGCCAGCAGCTACTCTGAGGCCTACGAGCAGTACGTC. This codes for CASSYSEAYEQYV. The gene calls are TRBV7-2 and TRBJ2-7; D gene unclear. Germline V lookup: CDR1 SGHTA, CDR2 FQGNSA. This CDR3 comprises 13 residues. V shed 4 bases and J shed 2 bases, with 9 bases lying between them.

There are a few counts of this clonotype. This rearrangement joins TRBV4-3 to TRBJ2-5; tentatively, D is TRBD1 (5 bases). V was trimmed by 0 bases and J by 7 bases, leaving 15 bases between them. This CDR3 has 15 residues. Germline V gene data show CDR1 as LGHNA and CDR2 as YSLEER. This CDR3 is CASSQDPSRGGTQYF. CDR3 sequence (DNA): TGCGCCAGCAGCCAAGATCCCTCTAGGGGCGGGACCCAGTACTTC.

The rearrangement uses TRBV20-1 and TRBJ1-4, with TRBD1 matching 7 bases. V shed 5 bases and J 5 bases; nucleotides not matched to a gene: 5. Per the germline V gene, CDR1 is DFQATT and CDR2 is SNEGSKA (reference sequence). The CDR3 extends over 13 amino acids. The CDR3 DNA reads TGCAGTGCTCGGGACAGAGAAAATGAAAAACTGTTTTTT. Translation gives CSARDRENEKLFF.

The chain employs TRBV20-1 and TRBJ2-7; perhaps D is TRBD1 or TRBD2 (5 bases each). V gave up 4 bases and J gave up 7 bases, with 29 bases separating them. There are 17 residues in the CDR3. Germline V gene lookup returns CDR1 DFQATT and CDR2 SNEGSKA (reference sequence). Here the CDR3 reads CSAMGVVVGQSLLEQYF. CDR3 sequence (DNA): TGCAGTGCTATGGGAGTGGTTGTCGGACAAAGCCTTCTGGAGCAGTACTTC.

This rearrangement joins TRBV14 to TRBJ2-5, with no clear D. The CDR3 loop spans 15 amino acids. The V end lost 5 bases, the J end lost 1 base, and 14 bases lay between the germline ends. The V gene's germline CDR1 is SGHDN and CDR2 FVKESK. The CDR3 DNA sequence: TGTGCCAGCAGCGAAGGTTGGATTAGCCAAGAGACCCAGTACTTC. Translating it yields CASSEGWISQETQYF.

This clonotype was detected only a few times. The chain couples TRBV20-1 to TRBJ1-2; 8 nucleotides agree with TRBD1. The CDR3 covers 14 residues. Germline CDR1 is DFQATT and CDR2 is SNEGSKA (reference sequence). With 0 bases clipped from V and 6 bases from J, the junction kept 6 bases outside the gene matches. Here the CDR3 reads CSARDGTGRDGYTF. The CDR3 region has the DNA TGCAGTGCTAGAGACGGGACAGGAAGGGATGGCTACACCTTC.

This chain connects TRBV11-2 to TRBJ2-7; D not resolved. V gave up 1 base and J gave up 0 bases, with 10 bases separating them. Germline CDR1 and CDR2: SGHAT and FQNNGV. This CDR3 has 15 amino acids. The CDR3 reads CASSLVGSGSYEQYF. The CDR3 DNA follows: TGTGCCAGCAGCTTAGTGGGTTCAGGCTCCTACGAGCAGTACTTC.

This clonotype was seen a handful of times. CDR3 in DNA: TGTGCCATCCGTTTAACTCTAGGGGACACTGAAGCTTTCTTT. This gives the protein CAIRLTLGDTEAFF. The V call is TRBV10-3, the J call TRBJ1-1; tentatively, D is TRBD1 (5 bases). The V end lost 8 bases, the J end lost 3 bases, and 16 bases lay between the germline ends. Germline loops: CDR1 ENHRY, CDR2 SYGVKD. The CDR3 consists of 14 residues.

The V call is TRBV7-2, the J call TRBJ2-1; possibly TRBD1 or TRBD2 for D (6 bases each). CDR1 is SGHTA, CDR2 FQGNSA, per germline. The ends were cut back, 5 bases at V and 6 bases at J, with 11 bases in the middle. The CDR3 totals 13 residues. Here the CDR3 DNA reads TGTGCCAGCAGCATAAGGGGGGCCAATGAGCAGTTCTTC. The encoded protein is CASSIRGANEQFF.

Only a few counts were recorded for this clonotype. In DNA, the CDR3 is TGTGCCAGCAGCAAAAACCGGGGAGGGGAAGAGACCCAGTACTTC. Protein product: CASSKNRGGEETQYF. The rearrangement uses TRBV25-1 and TRBJ2-5; 7 bases are a match to TRBD2. Germline trimming cut 6 bases from V and 3 bases from J; bases unmatched to any gene: 10. CDR1 is MGHDK, CDR2 SYGVNS, per germline. This CDR3 has 15 amino acids.

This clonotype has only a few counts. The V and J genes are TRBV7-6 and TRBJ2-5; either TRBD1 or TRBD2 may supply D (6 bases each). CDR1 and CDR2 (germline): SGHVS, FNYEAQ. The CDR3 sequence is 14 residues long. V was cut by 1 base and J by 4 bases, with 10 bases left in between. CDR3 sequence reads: CASSLGGAVETQYF. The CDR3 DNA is TGTGCCAGCAGCTTAGGGGGGGCAGTAGAGACCCAGTACTTC.

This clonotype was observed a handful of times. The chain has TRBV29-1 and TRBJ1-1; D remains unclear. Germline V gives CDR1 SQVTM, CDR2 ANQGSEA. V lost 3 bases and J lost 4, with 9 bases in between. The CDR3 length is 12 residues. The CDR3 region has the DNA TGCAGCGTTGATCTTCGGGGCACTGAAGCTTTCTTT. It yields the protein CSVDLRGTEAFF.

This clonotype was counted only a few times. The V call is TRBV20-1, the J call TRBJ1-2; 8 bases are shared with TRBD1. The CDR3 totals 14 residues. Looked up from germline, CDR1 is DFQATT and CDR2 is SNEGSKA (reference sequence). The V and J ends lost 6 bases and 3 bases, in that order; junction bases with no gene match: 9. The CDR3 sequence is CSAGQGFLDYGYTF. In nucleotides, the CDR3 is TGCAGTGCAGGACAGGGCTTTCTGGACTATGGCTACACCTTC.

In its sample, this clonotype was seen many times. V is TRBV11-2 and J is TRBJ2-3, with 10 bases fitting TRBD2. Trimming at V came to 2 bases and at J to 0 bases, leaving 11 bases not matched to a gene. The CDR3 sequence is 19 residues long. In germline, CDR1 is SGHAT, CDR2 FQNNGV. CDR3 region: CASSLLRLAGAFSTDTQYF. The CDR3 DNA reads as TGTGCCAGCAGCTTACTCCGTCTAGCGGGGGCCTTTAGCACAGATACGCAGTATTTT.

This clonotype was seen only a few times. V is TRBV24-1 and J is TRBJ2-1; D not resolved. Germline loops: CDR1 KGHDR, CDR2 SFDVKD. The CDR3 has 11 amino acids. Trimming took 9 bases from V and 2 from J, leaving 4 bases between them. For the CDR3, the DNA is TGTGCCACCGGGACCTACAATGAGCAGTTCTTC. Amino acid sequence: CATGTYNEQFF.

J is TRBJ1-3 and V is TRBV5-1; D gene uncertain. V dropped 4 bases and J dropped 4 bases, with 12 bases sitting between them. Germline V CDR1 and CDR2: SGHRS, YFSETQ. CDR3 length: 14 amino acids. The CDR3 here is CASSLGAEGNTIYF. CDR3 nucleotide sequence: TGCGCCAGCAGCCTGGGAGCAGAAGGAAACACCATATATTTT.

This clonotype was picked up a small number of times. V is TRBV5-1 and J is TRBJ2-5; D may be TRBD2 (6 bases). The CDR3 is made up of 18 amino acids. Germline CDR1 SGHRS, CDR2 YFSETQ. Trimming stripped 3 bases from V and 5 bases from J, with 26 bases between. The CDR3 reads CASSSKYRGTQVEETQYF. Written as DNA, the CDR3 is TGCGCCAGCAGCTCAAAGTACCGGGGGACCCAGGTTGAGGAGACCCAGTACTTC.

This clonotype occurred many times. As DNA, the CDR3 is TGCGCCAGCAGCCAAGATGAAAGGATTTACTCACCCCTCCACTTT. Translating gives CASSQDERIYSPLHF. V and J are TRBV4-3 and TRBJ1-6; D not certain. Germline V gene data show CDR1 as LGHNA and CDR2 as YSLEER. The CDR3 sequence is 15 residues long. V was clipped by 0 bases and J by 10 bases, with 13 bases between them.

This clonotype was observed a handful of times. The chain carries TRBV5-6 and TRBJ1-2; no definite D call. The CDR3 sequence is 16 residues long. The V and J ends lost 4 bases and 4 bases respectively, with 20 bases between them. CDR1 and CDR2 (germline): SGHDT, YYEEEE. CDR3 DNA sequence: TGTGCCAGCAGCCCGACGGTCGCAGGCCTGGCCTATGGCTACACCTTC. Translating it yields CASSPTVAGLAYGYTF.

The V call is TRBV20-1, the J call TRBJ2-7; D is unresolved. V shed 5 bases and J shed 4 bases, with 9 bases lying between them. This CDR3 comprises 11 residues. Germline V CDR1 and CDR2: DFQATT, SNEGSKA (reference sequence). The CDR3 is CSAQTGYEQYF. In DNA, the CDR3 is TGCAGTGCTCAAACTGGGTACGAGCAGTACTTC.